One and the same sample provided the 3 T cell receptor beta chains below, sequenced in a study of blood T cell repertoires in COVID-19. TCRdb keeps only in-frame clones here, not all; method: immunoSEQ multiplex PCR. The sample contains 200,000 to 250,000 clones, around 86% of which appear only once. Sequenced: peripheral blood. The receptor source for this set is a man aged 25-45 years who had recovered from COVID-19.

As for this clone: Other DNA sequences in the sample encode the same CDR3. DNA of the CDR3: TGTGCCAGCAGCCAAACGGGGGGGCAAGAGACCCAGTACTTC. The encoded protein is CASSQTGGQETQYF. The gene calls are TRBV3-1 (or the pseudogene TRBV3-2) and TRBJ2-5, with 8 bases aligning to TRBD2. J was trimmed by 2 bases and V by 2 bases; bases with no gene match: 1. The CDR3 totals 14 residues. The V gene's germline CDR1 is LGHDT and CDR2 YNNKEL (reference sequence).

The chain has TRBV19 and TRBJ2-5; D not resolved. Germline assignment: CDR1 LNHDA and CDR2 SQIVND (reference sequence). The CDR3 covers 14 residues. V was cut by 1 base and J by 0 bases, with 6 bases left in between. CDR3 amino acids: CASSIGRDQETQYF. Here the CDR3 DNA reads TGTGCCAGTAGTATAGGGAGAGACCAAGAGACCCAGTACTTC.

The chain couples TRBV19 to TRBJ1-2; D may be TRBD1 (5 bases). The CDR3 length is 15 residues. Per the germline V gene, CDR1 is LNHDA and CDR2 is SQIVND (reference sequence). V was cut by 10 bases and J by 8 bases, with 26 bases left in between. The CDR3 DNA follows: TGTGCCATTCGGACCTTTCCGGGAGACCGGGGCGGCTACACCTTC. Its translation: CAIRTFPGDRGGYTF.